This TCR beta chain was recorded in a study of shared clonotypes between healthy human individuals. In the study overall: Donor composition was two women and three men, aged 18 to 49. Overall study findings and caveats: The study found about 4.6% of naive CD4 clonotypes shared across a handful of donors.

Comment on this clone: The antigen is unknown.

Germline CDR1 KGHSH, CDR2 LQKENI. The CDR3 loop spans 15 amino acids. Deletions cut 4 bases from V and 3 bases from J, with 12 bases between. The method was immunoSEQ multiplex PCR; TCRdb's version includes in-frame clones alone and lacks a portion of them. The sample lists millions of clones, approximately 94% occurring once. Sequencing used naive CD4+ T cells sorted from blood. Described subset: CD45RA+ positively selected. The gene calls are TRBV18 and TRBJ1-4; TRBD1 might be the D (6 bases). This TCR was sampled from a man between 18 and 29 years old in good health. The CDR3 is CASSQSGTPNEKLFF. CDR3 nucleotide sequence: TGTGCCAGCTCACAATCCGGGACACCTAATGAAAAACTGTTTTTT.